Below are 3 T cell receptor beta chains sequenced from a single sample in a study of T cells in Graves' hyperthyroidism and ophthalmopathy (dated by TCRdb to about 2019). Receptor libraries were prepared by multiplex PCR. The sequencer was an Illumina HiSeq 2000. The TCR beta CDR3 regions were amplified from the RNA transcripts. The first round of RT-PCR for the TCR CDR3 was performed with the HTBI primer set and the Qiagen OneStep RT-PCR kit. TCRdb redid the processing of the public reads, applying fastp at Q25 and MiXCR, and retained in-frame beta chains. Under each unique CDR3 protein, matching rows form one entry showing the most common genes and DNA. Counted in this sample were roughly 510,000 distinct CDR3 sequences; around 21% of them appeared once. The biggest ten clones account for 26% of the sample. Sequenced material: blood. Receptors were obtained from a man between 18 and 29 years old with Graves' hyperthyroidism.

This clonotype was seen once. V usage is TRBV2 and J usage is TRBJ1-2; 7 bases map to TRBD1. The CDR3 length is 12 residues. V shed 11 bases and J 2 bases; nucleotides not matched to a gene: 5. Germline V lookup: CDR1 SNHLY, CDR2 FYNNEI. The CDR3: CARRTGNYGYTF. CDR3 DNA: TGTGCCCGGCGGACAGGCAACTATGGCTACACCTTC.

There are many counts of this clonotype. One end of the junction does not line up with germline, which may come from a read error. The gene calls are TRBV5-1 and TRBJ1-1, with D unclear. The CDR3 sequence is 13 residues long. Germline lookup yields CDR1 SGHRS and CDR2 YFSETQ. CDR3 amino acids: CASSLEGNTEALF. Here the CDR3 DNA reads TGCGCCAGCAGCTTGGAAGGGAACACTGAAGCTCTCTTT.

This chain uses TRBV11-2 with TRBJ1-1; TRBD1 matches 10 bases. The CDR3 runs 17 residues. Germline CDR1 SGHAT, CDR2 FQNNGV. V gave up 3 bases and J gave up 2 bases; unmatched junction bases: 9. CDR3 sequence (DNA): TGTGCCAGCAGCTTGCCCTTGACAGGGGGCCGAAACACTGAAGCTTTCTTT. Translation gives CASSLPLTGGRNTEAFF. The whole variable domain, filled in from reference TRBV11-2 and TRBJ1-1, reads EAGVAQSPRYKIIEKRQSVAFWCNPISGHATLYWYQQILGQGPKLLIQFQNNGVVDDSQLPKDRFSAERLKGVDSTLKIQPAKLEDSAVYLCASSLPLTGGRNTEAFFGQGTRLTVV.